These T cell receptor beta chains were read from a single sample in a study of cytomegalovirus exposure and HLA in healthy donors. The assay was immunoSEQ multiplex PCR, and TCRdb's table has in-frame clones only and misses some. The sample has roughly 170,000 clones; over 80% are singletons. The material sequenced was PBMCs. These receptors came from a woman in her 50s in good health and CMV-seropositive. Each CDR3 is given with its conserved first and last residue. The D gene is left open where the match is weak. Size is stated for part of the rows, as once, few or many counts, or as a class when the clone is expanded.

V gene	clone size	D gene	J gene	CDR3 DNA	CDR3 protein
TRBV27	.	TRBD2	TRBJ2-5	TGTGCCAGCAAGGGCGGTAGCGGGATGGTGGAGACCCAGTACTTC	CASKGGSGMVETQYF
TRBV6-5	.	.	TRBJ2-2	TGTGCCAGCAGTTACGACCCGGGACAGAACACCGGGGAGCTGTTTTTT	CASSYDPGQNTGELFF
TRBV14	.	.	TRBJ2-1	TGTGCCAGCAGCCAACACGGGGGCAATGAGCAGTTCTTC	CASSQHGGNEQFF
TRBV5-1	.	TRBD1	TRBJ2-3	TGCGCCAGCAGCTCGGACAGGGTTAGCACAGATACGCAGTATTTT	CASSSDRVSTDTQYF
TRBV28	.	.	TRBJ2-7	TGTGCCAGCAGTTTCGTTTTGAGGGCGACCTACGAGCAGTACTTC	CASSFVLRATYEQYF
TRBV7-9	.	TRBD2	TRBJ2-5	TGTGCCAGCCTAGCGGGGGGGCAAGAGACCCAGTACTTC	CASLAGGQETQYF
TRBV5-1	.	.	TRBJ1-2	TGCGCCAGCAGCCTGGAGCCCTGGAAGGGGATAGACTATGGCTACACCTTC	CASSLEPWKGIDYGYTF
TRBV7-7	.	TRBD1	TRBJ1-1	TGTGCTAGCAGCTTCGACAGGGACACTGAAGCTTTCTTT	CASSFDRDTEAFF
TRBV7-7	.	TRBD1	TRBJ1-3	TGTGCCCCCAGCTTAGGGTGGACAGGGGGCGCGGATGGAAACACCATATATTTT	CAPSLGWTGGADGNTIYF
TRBV6-1	.	TRBD1	TRBJ2-3	TGTGCCAGCAGAGCGACAGGGAGCACAGATACGCAGTATTTT	CASRATGSTDTQYF
TRBV7-9	.	.	TRBJ1-1	TGTGCCAGCAGCTTATGGGGAGGGGAAAAGAACACTGAAGCTTTCTTT	CASSLWGGEKNTEAFF
TRBV7-2	.	.	TRBJ1-2	TGTGCCAGCACCCCTGAAAGTCGGTTGGGCTACACCTTC	CASTPESRLGYTF
TRBV10-3	.	TRBD1	TRBJ1-4	TGTGCCATCAGTGAGTCGGGGAGAGGGGACAGTGAAAAACTGTTTTTT	CAISESGRGDSEKLFF
TRBV29-1	.	.	TRBJ2-3	TGCAGCGTTGGGGCTTTCACAGATACGCAGTATTTT	CSVGAFTDTQYF
TRBV7-2	.	TRBD2	TRBJ2-7	TGTGCCAGCAGCCCTAGCGGGGGGGGCGAGCAGTACTTC	CASSPSGGGEQYF
TRBV7-9	.	TRBD2	TRBJ2-3	TGTGCCAGCAGCTTAGGGACTAGCGGGAGGGGCACAGATACGCAGTATTTT	CASSLGTSGRGTDTQYF
TRBV7-2	.	.	TRBJ2-1	TGTGCCAGCAGCTTTATGACTAGTTCAAATGAGCAGTTCTTC	CASSFMTSSNEQFF
TRBV7-2	.	.	TRBJ1-2	TGTGCCAGCAGCTTAGCGGCAGGGGAGGGGCAAAGCTATGGCTACACCTTC	CASSLAAGEGQSYGYTF
TRBV11-2	.	TRBD2	TRBJ2-7	TGTGCCAGCAGCCCCTGGGGGGGAGAATCCTACGAGCAGTACTTC	CASSPWGGESYEQYF
TRBV5-4	few	TRBD1	TRBJ2-7	TGTGCCAGCAGCCCCGGGGACAGGGCCCACGAGCAGTACTTC	CASSPGDRAHEQYF
TRBV18	.	TRBD1	TRBJ1-2	TGTGCCAGCTCACCGGGGACAGGGGGCGACCCTTTCTATGGCTACACCTTC	CASSPGTGGDPFYGYTF
TRBV11-2	.	TRBD2	TRBJ2-1	TGTGCCAGCAGCTTAGATCGGCCTAGCGGACTCAATGAGCAGTTCTTC	CASSLDRPSGLNEQFF
TRBV2	.	.	TRBJ2-1	TGTGCCAGCACCCTTATTTACAATGAGCAGTTCTTC	CASTLIYNEQFF
TRBV7-2	.	TRBD1	TRBJ2-5	TGTGCCAGCAGCTTAAGGACAGGTTCAGAGACCCAGTACTTC	CASSLRTGSETQYF
TRBV2	few	TRBD1	TRBJ1-2	TGTGCCAGCCGACAGGGGGCGCAAACTGGCTACACCTTC	CASRQGAQTGYTF
TRBV19	.	.	TRBJ1-5	TGTGCCAGTAGTACCCCAGACAGTAGCAATCAGCCCCAGCATTTT	CASSTPDSSNQPQHF
TRBV28	.	TRBD1	TRBJ2-5	TGTGCCAGCAGTTCGAATCGAGGGGGCCTGGAGGAGACCCAGTACTTC	CASSSNRGGLEETQYF
TRBV19	.	TRBD2	TRBJ2-1	TGTGCCAGTAGTGTAGGACTAGCGGGGGTATACAATGAGCAGTTCTTC	CASSVGLAGVYNEQFF
TRBV7-2	.	.	TRBJ1-6	TGTGCCAGCAGCGCCGCATCGGGTAATTCACCCCTCCACTTT	CASSAASGNSPLHF
TRBV5-4	.	.	TRBJ1-4	TGTGCCAGCAGCCCGACAGCAACTAATGAAAAACTGTTTTTT	CASSPTATNEKLFF
TRBV30	.	TRBD2	TRBJ2-3	TGTGCCTGGAGTGTACCCTGGAAGGGACTAGCGGGGGATACGCAGTATTTT	CAWSVPWKGLAGDTQYF
TRBV18	.	TRBD1	TRBJ1-1	TGTGCCAGCTCACCCGGACAGGGGGCCTACACTGAAGCTTTCTTT	CASSPGQGAYTEAFF
TRBV28	.	.	TRBJ1-2	TGTGCCAGCAGTTTCAAGACATCCTATGGCTACACCTTC	CASSFKTSYGYTF
TRBV28	.	TRBD1	TRBJ2-6	TGTGCCAGCAGTCCGGGACAGTTCACTGGGGCCAACGTCCTGACTTTC	CASSPGQFTGANVLTF
TRBV7-2	.	.	TRBJ1-2	TGTGCCAGCAGCTTGGACAGTGCGATAGGCTACACCTTC	CASSLDSAIGYTF
TRBV5-1	.	TRBD1	TRBJ2-1	TGCGCCAGCAGCTCCGGACAGGGGAGGCACAATGAGCAGTTCTTC	CASSSGQGRHNEQFF
TRBV29-1	.	.	TRBJ1-2	TGCAGCGTTGAAGTGTCGGGGTTGGACTATGGCTACACCTTC	CSVEVSGLDYGYTF
TRBV7-2	.	.	TRBJ2-5	TGTGCCAGCAGCTTAACTAGAGACGAAGAGACCCAGTACTTC	CASSLTRDEETQYF
TRBV29-1	.	.	TRBJ2-3	TGCAGCGTCCCATTATACAACAGGGCCAGCACAGATACGCAGTATTTT	CSVPLYNRASTDTQYF
TRBV10-1	.	TRBD2	TRBJ2-5	TGCGCCAGCTCGTCCGGGACTAGGTTCCCAGAGACCCAGTACTTC	CASSSGTRFPETQYF
TRBV29-1	.	.	TRBJ2-6	TGCAGCGTTCTTCAGGTCTCTGGGGCCAACGTCCTGACTTTC	CSVLQVSGANVLTF
TRBV28	.	TRBD1	TRBJ1-1	TGTGCCAGCAGTGAGGGGACAGGGGACACTGAAGCTTTCTTT	CASSEGTGDTEAFF
TRBV5-1	once	.	TRBJ1-3	TGCGCCAGCAGCTTGAGTTCGGGAGTCTCTGGAAACACCATATATTTT	CASSLSSGVSGNTIYF
TRBV10-1	few	.	TRBJ1-6	TGCGCCAGCAGTGAGTCGGGCGGGAATTCACCCCTCCACTTT	CASSESGGNSPLHF
TRBV4-2	.	TRBD2	TRBJ2-5	TGTGCCAGCAGCCGAAGTCGACTAGCTCAAGAGACCCAGTACTTC	CASSRSRLAQETQYF
TRBV6-1	few	.	TRBJ1-2	TGTGCCAGCAGCCAGGGCTTGGGCTACACCTTC	CASSQGLGYTF